This paragraph reports one TCR beta chain. This sample is drawn from a study of blood T cell repertoires in COVID-19. Generated by immunoSEQ multiplex PCR, the TCRdb table keeps only in-frame clones and is missing some. The sample records tens of thousands of clones, about 80% being singletons. The TCR comes from a woman in her 70s with acute or convalescent COVID-19. The material sequenced was peripheral blood.

In nucleotides, the CDR3 is TGTGCCAGCAGCTTGGGTGCGGCATCCTACACAGATACGCAGTATTTT. Amino acids: CASSLGAASYTDTQYF. V and J are TRBV5-4 and TRBJ2-3, with D unresolved. CDR1 is SGHNT and CDR2 is YYREEE in the germline V gene (reference sequence). Trimming took 0 bases from V and 2 from J, leaving 13 bases between them. The CDR3 is 16 residues long.